The 25 T cell receptor beta chains below all came from one sample that was sequenced in a study of T cell responses to AZD1222 COVID-19 vaccine. Method: immunoSEQ multiplex PCR; TCRdb's copy keeps in-frame clones and lacks some. The table lists around 150,000 clones, about 90% of them singletons. Sequenced here: peripheral blood, sampled 28 days after the second AZD1222 dose. The receptors come from an adult who received the AZD1222 COVID-19 vaccine.

The chain is built from TRBV12-3 or TRBV12-4 and TRBJ2-7, with 9 bases identical to TRBD1. The CDR3 contains 13 residues. The trim removed 7 bases at V and 3 bases at J, leaving 4 bases unmatched. The CDR3 nucleotides read TGTGCCAGCATCCGGACAGGGGACTACGAGCAGTACTTC. Encoded protein: CASIRTGDYEQYF.

This clone turned up a few times. This rearrangement joins TRBV3-1 (or the pseudogene TRBV3-2) to TRBJ1-2; D gene ambiguous. Trimming left V 2 bases short and J 7 bases short, with 8 bases between. CDR3 size: 12 residues. Germline lookup yields CDR1 LGHDT and CDR2 YNNKEL (reference sequence). CDR3 amino acids: CASSQLAVGYTF. The CDR3 DNA is TGTGCCAGCAGCCAACTAGCGGTTGGCTACACCTTC.

The gene calls are TRBV3-1 (or the pseudogene TRBV3-2) and TRBJ2-3; a weak D match, TRBD2 (7 bases). Germline-derived CDR1 and CDR2 are LGHDT and YNNKEL (reference sequence). V shed 8 bases and J shed 1 base, with 16 bases lying between them. This CDR3 has 15 amino acids. The CDR3 is CASSIRRGRTDTQYF. In DNA form, the CDR3 reads TGTGCCAGCTCAATAAGGCGGGGGCGCACAGATACGCAGTATTTT.

This clone was observed once. The gene calls are TRBV28 and TRBJ2-7; the match to TRBD1 covers 12 bases. CDR1 is MDHEN, CDR2 SYDVKM, per germline. The trim removed 1 base at V and 7 bases at J, leaving 5 bases unmatched. CDR3 size: 15 residues. The CDR3 loop is CASSLLQGQGAEQYF. The CDR3 DNA follows: TGTGCCAGCAGTTTATTGCAGGGACAGGGGGCAGAGCAGTACTTC.

This clone has just one count. The J gene is TRBJ1-4, the V gene TRBV3-1 (or the pseudogene TRBV3-2), with D possibly TRBD1 on 6 matching bases. Germline V lookup: CDR1 LGHDT, CDR2 YNNKEL (reference sequence). V lost 4 bases, J lost 4 bases, and 19 bases lay in between. The CDR3 has 17 amino acids. The DNA for the CDR3 is TGTGCCAGCAGCCCCCGATTCGGACAGCTAAGTAATGAAAAACTGTTTTTT. Its translation is CASSPRFGQLSNEKLFF.

The chain joins TRBV19 to TRBJ2-1, with 7 bases matching TRBD1. The CDR3 extends over 15 amino acids. From germline, CDR1 is LNHDA and CDR2 SQIVND (reference sequence). The V and J ends lost 7 bases and 1 base, in that order; junction bases with no gene match: 7. The CDR3: CASIQGDISYNEQFF. The CDR3 region has the DNA TGTGCCAGTATCCAGGGGGACATTTCCTACAATGAGCAGTTCTTC.

V and J are TRBV6-5 and TRBJ1-2, with D unresolved. This CDR3 has 11 residues. The V end lost 6 bases, the J end lost 3 bases, and 5 bases lay between the germline ends. Per germline, CDR1 MNHEY and CDR2 SVGAGI. For the CDR3, the DNA is TGTGCCAGCAGGTCCCACTATGGCTACACCTTC. This encodes CASRSHYGYTF.

The J gene is TRBJ2-7, the V gene TRBV14, with 16 bases matching TRBD2. The CDR3 totals 20 residues. The V and J ends lost 5 bases and 2 bases, in that order; junction bases with no gene match: 15. CDR1 and CDR2 (germline): SGHDN, FVKESK. CDR3 residues: CASSERSAGLAGGPAYEQYF. The CDR3 DNA reads TGTGCCAGCAGCGAAAGATCTGCGGGACTAGCGGGAGGGCCAGCCTACGAGCAGTACTTC.

The DNA for the CDR3 is TGTGCCAGCAGGCGGTCAACTAGGGGTTTAAGTTACGAGCAGTACTTC. It yields the protein CASRRSTRGLSYEQYF. The chain couples TRBV6-6 to TRBJ2-7; D tentatively fits TRBD1 or TRBD2 (5 bases each). Germline lookup yields CDR1 MNHNY and CDR2 SVGAGI (reference sequence). The ends were cut back, 6 bases at V and 4 bases at J, with 22 bases in the middle. This CDR3 spans 16 amino acids.

The chain combines TRBV7-9 with TRBJ1-2; D is undetermined. Germline CDR1 SEHNR, CDR2 FQNEAQ (reference sequence). Between the trimmed V and J ends, which lost 1 base and 10 bases, there was a span of 10 bases. The CDR3 contains 12 residues. The CDR3 DNA reads as TGTGCCAGCAGCTTAGAGGGATCGGTCTACACCTTC. Its protein is CASSLEGSVYTF. The full variable domain, rest sourced from reference TRBV7-9 and TRBJ1-2, is DTGVSQNPRHKITKRGQNVTFRCDPISEHNRLYWYRQTLGQGPEFLTYFQNEAQLEKSRLLSDRFSAERPKGSFSTLEIQRTEQGDSAMYLCASSLEGSVYTFGSGTRLTVV.

This CDR3 is CASRVTVTYEQYF. CDR3 coding DNA: TGTGCCAGCAGAGTGACAGTTACCTACGAGCAGTACTTC. The chain links TRBV6-5 to TRBJ2-7; possibly TRBD1 for D (5 bases). Germline assignment: CDR1 MNHEY and CDR2 SVGAGI. The CDR3 length is 13 residues. V was pared by 6 bases and J by 2 bases, with 11 bases between.

The J gene is TRBJ2-3, the V gene TRBV4-1; D unclear. V was pared by 2 bases and J by 5 bases, with 11 bases between. Germline CDR1 and CDR2: MGHRA and YSYEKL. The CDR3 has 14 residues. The CDR3 reads CASSQHWAEDTQYF. The CDR3 DNA reads as TGCGCCAGCAGCCAACACTGGGCGGAAGATACGCAGTATTTT.

V gene TRBV5-1 combines with J gene TRBJ1-4; the D is unclear. Trimming pared 0 bases from V and 8 bases from J, leaving 5 bases between. Germline loops: CDR1 SGHRS, CDR2 YFSETQ. The CDR3 extends over 12 amino acids. The CDR3 nucleotides read TGCGCCAGCAGCTTGGGTAGCGAAAAACTGTTTTTT. Translated: CASSLGSEKLFF.

V and J are TRBV10-3 and TRBJ2-1; 9 bases are a match to TRBD1. The CDR3 runs 14 residues. With V trimmed by 4 bases and J by 10 bases, 8 bases remained unmatched. Germline V gene lookup returns CDR1 ENHRY and CDR2 SYGVKD. CDR3 nucleotides: TGTGCCATCAGTGGGCCGGGACAGGGATGGGAGCAGTTCTTC. It codes for CAISGPGQGWEQFF.

The chain joins TRBV5-1 to TRBJ1-4; weak D call: TRBD1 (6 bases). The CDR3 runs 15 residues. From germline, CDR1 is SGHRS and CDR2 YFSETQ. Trimming took 4 bases from V and 0 from J, leaving 10 bases between them. DNA of the CDR3: TGCGCCAGCAGCCTAGGACAGACAACTAATGAAAAACTGTTTTTT. It encodes CASSLGQTTNEKLFF.

This clone was recorded only once. The V call is TRBV5-1, the J call TRBJ2-3; D is ambiguous. CDR3 size: 13 residues. Germline assignment: CDR1 SGHRS and CDR2 YFSETQ. V was clipped by 5 bases and J by 0 bases, with 7 bases between them. The CDR3 is CASSRSSTDTQYF. CDR3 DNA sequence: TGCGCCAGCAGTAGGAGCAGCACAGATACGCAGTATTTT.

The chain combines TRBV27 with TRBJ2-1; D gene uncertain. The ends were cut back, 5 bases at V and 4 bases at J, with 9 bases in the middle. This CDR3 has 13 residues. CDR1 is MNHEY and CDR2 is SMNVEV in the germline V gene (reference sequence). This chain's CDR3 is CASSPLKYNEQFF. The CDR3 DNA sequence: TGTGCCAGCAGTCCGCTGAAGTACAATGAGCAGTTCTTC.

The gene calls are TRBV5-6 and TRBJ2-4; D could derive from TRBD1 or TRBD2 (5 bases each). The germline V gene encodes CDR1 SGHDT and CDR2 YYEEEE. The CDR3 loop spans 17 amino acids. V lost 5 bases to trimming and J lost 0 bases, with 18 bases between them. The chain's CDR3 is CASSSGADHPAKNIQYF. CDR3 coding DNA: TGTGCCAGCAGTTCCGGGGCAGACCATCCAGCCAAAAACATTCAGTACTTC.

The V call is TRBV5-4, the J call TRBJ1-1; D perhaps matches TRBD1 (6 bases). CDR1 and CDR2 (germline): SGHNT, YYREEE (reference sequence). This CDR3 is built from 16 residues. V lost 0 bases and J lost 6, with 18 bases in between. The chain's CDR3 is CASSLGAREGDPEAFF. CDR3 bases: TGTGCCAGCAGCTTGGGGGCTCGGGAGGGGGACCCTGAAGCTTTCTTT.

V is TRBV7-9 and J is TRBJ2-1; D remains unclear. Germline CDR1 and CDR2: SEHNR and FQNEAQ (reference sequence). The V end was cut by 6 bases, the J end by 3 bases, with 15 bases between. The CDR3 has 15 amino acids. The CDR3 sequence is CASRGGPGIYNEQFF. The CDR3 DNA is TGTGCCAGCAGGGGTGGGCCAGGTATCTACAATGAGCAGTTCTTC.

A single count supports this clone. At one end, the junction sequence differs from germline, possibly due to a read error. The rearrangement links TRBV12-3 or TRBV12-4 to TRBJ1-2; D is unresolved. The length of the CDR3 is 13 residues. The CDR3 is CASRLAAARGYTF. CDR3 sequence (DNA): TGTGCCAGCCGTTTGGCCGCGGCGCGAGGCTACACCTTC.

The chain recombines TRBV11-2 with TRBJ2-3; D is perhaps TRBD1 (5 bases). The V end was cut by 3 bases, the J end by 6 bases, with 13 bases between. CDR3 length equals 14 residues. Germline V gene sequence: CDR1 SGHAT, CDR2 FQNNGV. The CDR3 protein is CASSLGKGDDTQYF. The CDR3, as DNA: TGTGCCAGCAGCTTGGGGAAAGGGGATGATACGCAGTATTTT.

This chain joins TRBV10-3 and TRBJ1-1; 8 positions agree with TRBD1. CDR1 is ENHRY, CDR2 SYGVKD, per germline. The CDR3 extends over 14 amino acids. Unmatched junction bases numbered 13, after V lost 11 bases and J lost 5 bases. CDR3 nucleotides: TGTGCCTCAAGGGCCGGGACAGGCCCGACTGAAGCTTTCTTT. Encoded protein: CASRAGTGPTEAFF.

The chain combines TRBV11-2 with TRBJ2-1, with 12 bases identical to TRBD2. Germline trimming cut 0 bases from V and 4 bases from J; bases unmatched to any gene: 1. This CDR3 is built from 16 residues. Germline V gene lookup returns CDR1 SGHAT and CDR2 FQNNGV. The CDR3: CASSLEGLAGYNEQFF. DNA of the CDR3: TGTGCCAGCAGCTTAGAGGGACTAGCGGGTTACAATGAGCAGTTCTTC.

The chain carries TRBV6-5 and TRBJ1-6; no clear D. V lost 6 bases, J lost 6 bases, and 9 bases lay in between. The CDR3 consists of 13 residues. Germline CDR1 MNHEY, CDR2 SVGAGI. The chain's CDR3 is CASRTLSNSPLHF. The CDR3 DNA sequence: TGTGCCAGCAGGACGCTCTCTAATTCACCCCTCCACTTT.